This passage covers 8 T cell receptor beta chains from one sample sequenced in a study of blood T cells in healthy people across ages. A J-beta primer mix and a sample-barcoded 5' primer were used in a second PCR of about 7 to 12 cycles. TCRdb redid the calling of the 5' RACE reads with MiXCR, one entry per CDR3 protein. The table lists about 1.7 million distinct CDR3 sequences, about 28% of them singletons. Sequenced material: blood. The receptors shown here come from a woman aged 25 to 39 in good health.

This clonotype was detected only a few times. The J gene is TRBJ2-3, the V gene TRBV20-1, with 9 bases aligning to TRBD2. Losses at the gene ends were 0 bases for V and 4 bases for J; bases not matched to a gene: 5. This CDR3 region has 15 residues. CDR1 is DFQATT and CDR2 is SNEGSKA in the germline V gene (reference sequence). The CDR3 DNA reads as TGCAGTGCTAGAGACGGGCGGGGGGGCTCAGATACGCAGTATTTT. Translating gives CSARDGRGGSDTQYF.

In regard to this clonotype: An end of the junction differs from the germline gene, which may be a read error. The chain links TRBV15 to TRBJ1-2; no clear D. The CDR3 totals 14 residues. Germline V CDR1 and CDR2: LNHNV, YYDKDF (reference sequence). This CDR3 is CATSSSGSNYGYTF. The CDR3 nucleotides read TGTGCCACCAGCAGCTCCGGTTCGAACTATGGCTACACTTTC.

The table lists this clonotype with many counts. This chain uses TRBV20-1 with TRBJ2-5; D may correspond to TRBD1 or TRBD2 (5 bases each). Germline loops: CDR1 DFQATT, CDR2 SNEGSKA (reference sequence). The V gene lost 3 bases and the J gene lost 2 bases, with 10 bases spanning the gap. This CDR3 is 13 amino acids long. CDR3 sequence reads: CSASSGPQETQYF. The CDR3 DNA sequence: TGCAGTGCTAGTTCGGGGCCGCAAGAGACCCAGTACTTC.

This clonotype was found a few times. CDR3 sequence: CASSSDGVSYNEQFF. The CDR3 nucleotides read TGTGCCAGCAGCTCAGACGGGGTTTCCTACAATGAGCAGTTCTTC. The V and J genes are TRBV9 and TRBJ2-1, with D possibly being TRBD2 (5 bases). Germline V CDR1 and CDR2: SGDLS, YYNGEE. V gave up 4 bases and J gave up 1 base, with 12 bases separating them. The CDR3 is made up of 15 amino acids.

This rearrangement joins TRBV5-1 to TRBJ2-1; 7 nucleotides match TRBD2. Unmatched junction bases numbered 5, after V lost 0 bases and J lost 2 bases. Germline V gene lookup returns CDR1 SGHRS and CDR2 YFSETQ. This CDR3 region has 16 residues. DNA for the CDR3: TGCGCCAGCAGCTTGGAGTGGGGGGGAGCCTACAATGAGCAGTTCTTC. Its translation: CASSLEWGGAYNEQFF.

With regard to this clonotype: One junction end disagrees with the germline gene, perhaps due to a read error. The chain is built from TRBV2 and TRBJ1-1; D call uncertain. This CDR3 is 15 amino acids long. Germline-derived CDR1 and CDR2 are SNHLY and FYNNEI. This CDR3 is CAGSSQPQGNTEAFF. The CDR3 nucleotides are TGTGCCGGCAGTTCCCAGCCTCAAGGTAACACTGAAGCTTTCTTT. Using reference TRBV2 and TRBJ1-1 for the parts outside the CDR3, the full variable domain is EPEVTQTPSHQVTQMGQEVILRCVPISNHLYFYWYRQILGQKVEFLVSFYNNEISEKSEIFDDQFSVERPDGSNFTLKIRSTKLEDSAMYFCAGSSQPQGNTEAFFGQGTRLTVV.

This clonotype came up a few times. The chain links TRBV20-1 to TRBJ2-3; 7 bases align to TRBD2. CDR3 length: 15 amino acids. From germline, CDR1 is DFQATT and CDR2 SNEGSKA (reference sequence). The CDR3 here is CSLQQSGDPTDTQYF. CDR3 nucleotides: TGCAGCCTCCAACAGAGCGGGGACCCCACAGATACGCAGTATTTT.

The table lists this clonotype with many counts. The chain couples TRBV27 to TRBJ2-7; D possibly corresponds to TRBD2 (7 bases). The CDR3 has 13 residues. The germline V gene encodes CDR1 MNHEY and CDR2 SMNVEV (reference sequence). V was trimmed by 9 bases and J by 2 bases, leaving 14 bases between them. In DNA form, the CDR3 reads TGTGCCAGGGGAGGGGGTCCACCCTACGAGCAGTACTTC. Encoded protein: CARGGGPPYEQYF.